This T cell receptor beta chain stems from a study of response to subunit inactivated influenza vaccine. V lost 2 bases and J 7 bases, leaving 17 bases between the germline ends. The CDR3 has 15 residues. This clonotype was counted only a few times. Antigen: not known. TCRdb ran MiXCR on the RT-PCR reads and lists one entry per CDR3 protein. This sample has 500,000 to 600,000 distinct CDR3 sequences, with 10% to 15% found just once. Findings of the study overall: Authors suggested that a seasonal influenza vaccination recruits few new T cells each time.

The genes are TRBV12-3 or TRBV12-4 and TRBJ2-5; no firm D call. The receptor was isolated from a man aged 50 or older who received an inactivated influenza vaccine. This sample comprised PBMCs from blood, obtained on the day of vaccination. The CDR3 DNA sequence: TGTGCCAGCAGTTTAAGGTGGGCAGTAGGTCGGACCCAGTACTTC. It codes for CASSLRWAVGRTQYF.